This TCR beta chain was observed in a study of cytomegalovirus exposure and HLA in healthy donors. PCR amplification relied on 60 Vbeta primers (plus 13 Jbeta primers). Some clones are missing from TCRdb's copy, which holds only in-frame ones; the method was immunoSEQ multiplex PCR. The profile covers 200,000 to 250,000 clones, with 60% to 80% appearing a single time and 1.5% to 2% taken by the ten largest. Study observations and caveats: TCR beta V- and J-gene trimming, according to a later analysis, was linked to a missense DCLRE1C variant. Near-uniform donor sequencing depth was presumed by presence/absence analyses.

The germline gives CDR1 MGHDK, CDR2 SYGVNS. The CDR3 sequence is 16 residues long. The junction had 20 bases not matched to a gene; V was cut back by 6 bases and J by 14 bases. Remarks on this clone: Its antigen is currently unknown.

The TCR sequence derives from a man in his late teens or twenties in good health and CMV-seronegative. The rearrangement joins TRBV25-1 to TRBJ1-4; 8 nucleotides match TRBD1. Sequenced sample: PBMCs. The CDR3 loop reads CASSASRDRLSGSLFF. The CDR3 DNA is TGTGCCAGCAGCGCCTCCAGGGACAGGCTTTCAGGATCCCTGTTTTTT.